These 10 T cell receptor beta chains share one sample of origin, sequenced in a study of blood T cells in healthy people across ages. A second PCR of roughly 7 to 11 cycles used a sample-barcoded 5' primer and a J-beta primer mix. TCRdb redid the calling of the 5' RACE reads with MiXCR, one entry per CDR3 protein. The repertoire holds 1.5 million to 2 million distinct CDR3 sequences, with about 39% as singletons. Sequences were obtained from blood. These receptors were taken from a human donor in good health.

The rearrangement uses TRBV4-2 and TRBJ1-2, with TRBD1 matching 7 bases. The CDR3 is 18 amino acids. Trimming took 3 bases from V and 8 from J; bases not matched to a gene: 21. Germline V gives CDR1 LGHNA, CDR2 YNFKEQ. The CDR3 sequence is CASSQRQGRRGTPWGYTF. The CDR3 region has the DNA TGTGCCAGCAGCCAGCGACAGGGTCGCCGAGGGACCCCGTGGGGCTACACCTTC.

The chain recombines TRBV4-2 with TRBJ1-1; D uncertain. The length of the CDR3 is 14 residues. The germline CDR1 and CDR2 sequences are LGHNA and YNFKEQ. V was shortened by 3 bases and J by 3 bases, with 11 bases between the two germline ends. CDR3 sequence (DNA): TGTGCCAGCAGCCAGGCCGGCGGGTACACTGAAGCTTTCTTT. The encoded protein is CASSQAGGYTEAFF.

This sequence joins TRBV7-8 and TRBJ2-1; TRBD2 matches at 7 bases. Germline V gives CDR1 SGHVS, CDR2 FQNEAQ. The CDR3 sequence is 15 residues long. V dropped 7 bases and J dropped 7; count of bases not matched to a gene: 13. CDR3 nucleotides: TGTGCCAGCATCCTACTACCCAGGGAGGGTAATGAGCAGTTCTTC. This encodes CASILLPREGNEQFF.

Of note for this clonotype: At one end the junction does not follow the germline gene, possibly because of a read error. The CDR3 reads CASSVGYDEQFF. CDR3 coding DNA: TGTGCCAGCAGCGTTGGCTACGATGAGCAGTTCTTC. This rearrangement joins TRBV9 to TRBJ2-1; D is uncertain. Germline V gives CDR1 SGDLS, CDR2 YYNGEE. This CDR3 spans 12 amino acids.

The chain carries TRBV12-3 or TRBV12-4 and TRBJ1-6; 10 positions match TRBD1. V lost 4 bases and J lost 6; bases outside the gene matches: 3. The CDR3 has 15 residues. CDR3 DNA sequence: TGTGCCAGCAGTTACCGGACAGGGGGTAATTCACCCCTCCACTTT. Residues: CASSYRTGGNSPLHF.

As concerns this clonotype: A read error may produce the germline difference seen at one junction end. The chain uses TRBV20-1 and TRBJ2-3; TRBD2 might be the D (5 bases). The CDR3 has 14 residues. Germline loops: CDR1 DFQATT, CDR2 SNEGSKA (reference sequence). The CDR3 coding sequence is TGCAGTGCTAGCCGGGGAGCTAGCACAGATACGCGGTATTTT. Its protein is CSASRGASTDTRYF.

In this sample, this clonotype turned up a few times. The V call is TRBV7-2, the J call TRBJ2-2, with unresolved D. The V end was cut by 5 bases, the J end by 4 bases, with 11 bases between. The CDR3 extends over 14 amino acids. Germline V gene data show CDR1 as SGHTA and CDR2 as FQGNSA. CDR3: CASSPQPATGELFF. The CDR3 bases are TGTGCCAGCAGCCCGCAGCCGGCCACCGGGGAGCTGTTTTTT.

This clonotype was observed a handful of times. The chain links TRBV29-1 to TRBJ2-1; maybe TRBD2 (6 bases). Trimming stripped 8 bases from V and 2 bases from J, with 22 bases between. Germline V lookup: CDR1 SQVTM, CDR2 ANQGSEA. The CDR3 covers 16 residues. CDR3 bases: TGCAGCCTCGGAGGACTTAGCGGCCGAACCTACAATGAGCAGTTCTTC. Protein: CSLGGLSGRTYNEQFF.

This rearrangement joins TRBV18 to TRBJ1-2; no definite D call. Germline CDR1 reads KGHSH; CDR2 reads LQKENI. The CDR3 is 13 residues long. The V end was cut by 6 bases, the J end by 1 base, with 9 bases between. This CDR3 is CASSEGNNYGYTF. CDR3 bases: TGTGCCAGCTCGGAAGGTAATAACTATGGCTACACCTTC.

The rearrangement joins TRBV5-6 to TRBJ2-7; tentatively, D is TRBD2 (6 bases). V was trimmed by 4 bases and J by 0 bases, leaving 17 bases between them. CDR3 length: 16 amino acids. Per germline, CDR1 SGHDT and CDR2 YYEEEE. CDR3 sequence (DNA): TGTGCCAGCAGCGCGCTTGGGGCGGGGAGCTCCTACGAGCAGTACTTC. Translated: CASSALGAGSSYEQYF.